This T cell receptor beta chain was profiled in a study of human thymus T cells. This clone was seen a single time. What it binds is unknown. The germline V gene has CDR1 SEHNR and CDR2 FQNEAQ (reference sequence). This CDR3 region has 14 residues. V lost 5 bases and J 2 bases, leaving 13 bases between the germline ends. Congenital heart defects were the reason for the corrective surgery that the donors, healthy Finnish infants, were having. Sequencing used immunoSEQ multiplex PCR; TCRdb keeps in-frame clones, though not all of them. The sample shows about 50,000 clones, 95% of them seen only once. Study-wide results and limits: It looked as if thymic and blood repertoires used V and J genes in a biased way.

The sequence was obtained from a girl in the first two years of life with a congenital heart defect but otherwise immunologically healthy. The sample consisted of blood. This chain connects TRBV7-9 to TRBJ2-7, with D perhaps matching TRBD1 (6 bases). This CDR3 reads CASSIDRFAYEQYF. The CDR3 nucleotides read TGTGCCAGCAGCATAGACAGGTTTGCCTACGAGCAGTACTTC.